The 5 T cell receptor beta chains below all came from one sample that was sequenced in a study of cytomegalovirus exposure and HLA in healthy donors. 13 Jbeta primers and 60 Vbeta primers were used for the PCR. Method: immunoSEQ multiplex PCR; TCRdb's copy keeps in-frame clones and lacks some. The table lists 70,000 to 95,000 clones, about four fifths of them singletons. Specimen: PBMCs. These receptors originate from a woman aged 30 to 39 in good health and CMV-seronegative.

The V call is TRBV29-1, the J call TRBJ2-3, with 7 bases aligning to TRBD1. The CDR3 is 13 amino acids. V shed 3 bases, J shed 7 bases, and the junction held 7 bases outside the gene matches. Germline-derived CDR1 and CDR2 are SQVTM and ANQGSEA. The CDR3 region is CSVEGEGAHTQYF. CDR3 coding DNA: TGCAGCGTTGAGGGCGAGGGGGCCCATACGCAGTATTTT.

The chain links TRBV10-3 to TRBJ2-3; 7 bases agree with TRBD1. V shed 6 bases, J shed 4 bases, and the junction held 10 bases outside the gene matches. Germline CDR1 is ENHRY and CDR2 is SYGVKD. The CDR3 is 15 residues long. CDR3 bases: TGTGCCATCAGCGCACGCCCAGGGGGTGCAGATACGCAGTATTTT. Residues: CAISARPGGADTQYF.

The gene calls are TRBV7-6 and TRBJ1-1; 11 bases map to TRBD1. The germline gives CDR1 SGHVS, CDR2 FNYEAQ. V was clipped by 2 bases and J by 5 bases; unmatched bases: 7. CDR3 size: 16 residues. This chain's CDR3 is CASSLLGQGASTEAFF. The CDR3 coding sequence is TGTGCCAGCAGCTTATTAGGACAGGGGGCAAGTACTGAAGCTTTCTTT.

The rearrangement joins TRBV21-1 to TRBJ2-1; the DNA was not used to check the table's D call, TRBD1. TRBV21-1 corresponds to a pseudogene. There are 17 residues in the CDR3. The CDR3 nucleotides read TGTGCCAGCAGCAAAGTTAGGAACGGGACAGGTTCGGAAGAGCAGTTCTTC. Encoded protein: CASSKVRNGTGSEEQFF.

The genes are TRBV6-5 and TRBJ2-5; no firm D call. CDR1 and CDR2 from the germline V gene are MNHEY and SVGAGI. The ends were cut back, 6 bases at V and 1 base at J, with 12 bases in the middle. The CDR3 runs 14 residues. The CDR3 loop reads CASRATFSQETQYF. The CDR3 DNA follows: TGTGCCAGCAGGGCCACGTTTTCCCAAGAGACCCAGTACTTC.